This T cell receptor (beta chain) appears in the sequencing data of a study of blood T cell repertoires in COVID-19. Whole-study context: Samples came from the United States, Italy and Spain, spanning acute and convalescent COVID-19. T cells, B-cell-depleted T cells, or PBMCs supplied cDNA or gDNA.

In the study's own analysis: Reference gene primer amplification in the assay estimated nucleated cell counts. The assay was immunoSEQ multiplex PCR, and TCRdb's table has in-frame clones only and misses some. The V and J calls and clone size come from that table; D and trimming were worked out from the DNA. The sample lists 250,000 to 300,000 clones; around 90% were seen once. V shed 11 bases, J shed 1 base, and the junction held 5 bases outside the gene matches. The CDR3 has 13 amino acids. The germline V gene encodes CDR1 ENHRY and CDR2 SYGVKD. The TCR was taken from a woman between 45 and 65 years old who had recovered from COVID-19. V is TRBV10-3 and J is TRBJ2-1, with 7 bases matching TRBD1. The sequenced sample consisted of peripheral blood. For the CDR3, the DNA is TGTGCCGCCCGGGACAGTTCCTACAATGAGCAGTTCTTC. It encodes CAARDSSYNEQFF.